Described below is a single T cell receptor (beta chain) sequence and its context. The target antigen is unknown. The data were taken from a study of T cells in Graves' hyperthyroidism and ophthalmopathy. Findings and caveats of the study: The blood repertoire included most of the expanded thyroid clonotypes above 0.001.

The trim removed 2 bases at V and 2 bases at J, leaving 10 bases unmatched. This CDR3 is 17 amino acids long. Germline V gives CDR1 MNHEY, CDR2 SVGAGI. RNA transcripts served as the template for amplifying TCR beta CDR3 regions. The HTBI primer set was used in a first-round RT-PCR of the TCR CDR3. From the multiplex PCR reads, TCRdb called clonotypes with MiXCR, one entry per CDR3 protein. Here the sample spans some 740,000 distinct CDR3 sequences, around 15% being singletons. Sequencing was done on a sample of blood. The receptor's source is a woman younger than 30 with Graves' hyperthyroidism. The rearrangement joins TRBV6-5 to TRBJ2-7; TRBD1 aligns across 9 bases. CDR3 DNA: TGTGCCAGCAGTTACACCTCCCCGGGACAGGGAACCTACGAGCAGTACTTC. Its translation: CASSYTSPGQGTYEQYF.